These T cell receptor beta chains were read from a single sample in a study of T cell clusters in autoimmune cytopenias. TCRdb reworked the multiplex PCR reads into one entry per CDR3 protein, no DNA. This repertoire includes 4,500 to 6,000 distinct CDR3 sequences. Sequenced sample: peripheral blood. These receptors came from a human donor with an autoimmune cytopenia or autoimmune hepatitis (not recorded which). Both conserved end residues are part of each CDR3. A row's size may be missing; if present it is once, few, many or a size class.

size	V	J	CDR3
.	TRBV27	TRBJ1-6	CASRDSYHSSYNSPLHF
medium-sized	TRBV6-5	TRBJ2-5	CASSYSITGKETQYF
medium-sized	TRBV7-9	TRBJ1-5	CASSLLGGGPQHF
.	TRBV12-3/TRBV12-4	TRBJ1-4	CASSPGMATNEKLFF
.	TRBV2	TRBJ2-1	CASRLANEQFF
medium-sized	TRBV20-1	TRBJ2-3	CSASGGPSSTDTQYF
medium-sized	TRBV20-1	TRBJ2-3	CSARGLAEPLGRGDTQYF
.	TRBV20-1	TRBJ1-5	CSARVAGLSNQPQHF
medium-sized	TRBV7-3	TRBJ2-5	CASSLQGGEETQYF
medium-sized	TRBV5-6	TRBJ1-2	CASSLRGLANYGYTF
medium-sized	TRBV11-2	TRBJ2-1	CASSLAGLVSNEQFF
.	TRBV20-1	TRBJ1-6	CSAMSTGGDNSPLHF
.	TRBV7-3	TRBJ2-2	CASSQGQGNTGELFF
.	TRBV5-4	TRBJ1-2	CASSVNRGSGYGYTF
medium-sized	TRBV30	TRBJ1-1	CAWSVAGQGVYTEAFF
.	TRBV20-1	TRBJ2-7	CSAIISSYEQYF
medium-sized	TRBV6-1	TRBJ1-6	CASSEGAGVWSPLHF
medium-sized	TRBV7-9	TRBJ2-2	CASSRAGTGAGELFF
medium-sized	TRBV6-1	TRBJ1-1	CASADRSYTEAFF
.	TRBV20-1	TRBJ2-6	CSARPVREGANVLTF
medium-sized	TRBV6-1	TRBJ2-3	CASRQVTDTQYF
.	TRBV10-3	TRBJ2-2	CAITENTGELFF
medium-sized	TRBV27	TRBJ2-5	CASSLSGLGVAGGETQYF
.	TRBV5-6	TRBJ1-1	CASSGDRPNTEAFF
medium-sized	TRBV7-2	TRBJ2-5	CASSFGPGLIETQYF
.	TRBV5-1	TRBJ2-5	CASSSGLAETQYF
.	TRBV2	TRBJ1-2	CASSVWSTGGSGYGYTF
.	TRBV5-1	TRBJ2-1	CASSLGGSGRSSYNEQFF
.	TRBV7-9	TRBJ1-1	CASSLSQGGNTEAFF
.	TRBV12-3/TRBV12-4	TRBJ1-4	CASSSRNREKLFF
.	TRBV6-6	TRBJ1-2	CASSYSPTGGASQSNYGYTF
medium-sized	TRBV19	TRBJ2-1	CASSMQGDYNEQFF
.	TRBV20-1	TRBJ2-5	CSARGVDRRGGQETQYF
.	TRBV18	TRBJ1-1	CASSPGVMNTEAFF
medium-sized	TRBV5-5	TRBJ2-2	CASSFFFPGQHDTGELFF
medium-sized	TRBV5-6	TRBJ1-1	CASQRTPNTEAFF
medium-sized	TRBV18	TRBJ1-6	CASSPQEAGSPLHF
medium-sized	TRBV7-9	TRBJ2-3	CASSLAGATDTQYF
.	TRBV5-1	TRBJ1-3	CASSRDRVTGKTIYF
medium-sized	TRBV30	TRBJ2-1	CAWLLAGGPGEQFF
medium-sized	TRBV5-5	TRBJ2-3	CASSLALGWVGADTQYF
medium-sized	TRBV19	TRBJ1-5	CASSIDPRSNQPQHF
medium-sized	TRBV20-1	TRBJ2-1	CSAPGTGFRNEQFF
medium-sized	TRBV19	TRBJ2-7	CASSIGRGDEQYF
.	TRBV10-3	TRBJ1-5	CAISPRQPDSNQPQHF
.	TRBV5-1	TRBJ2-1	CASTLNPGSYNEQFF
medium-sized	TRBV5-6	TRBJ1-5	CASSSRSTGFNQPQHF
.	TRBV7-9	TRBJ1-5	CASSLGSQPQHF
medium-sized	TRBV11-1	TRBJ2-3	CASSLGQGRDTQYF
medium-sized	TRBV29-1	TRBJ1-2	CSVGGTGSDASYGYTF
.	TRBV20-1	TRBJ2-7	CSAREPGQGRYEQYF
medium-sized	TRBV19	TRBJ1-5	CASSIVASNQPQHF
.	TRBV5-1	TRBJ1-1	CASRTGVMNTEAFF
medium-sized	TRBV6-6	TRBJ1-5	CASSGRGLDSNQPQHF
medium-sized	TRBV27	TRBJ2-7	CASSPGDTTSYEQYF